Presented here are 27 T cell receptor beta chains from one specimen sequenced in a study of cytomegalovirus exposure and HLA in healthy donors. The PCR had 60 Vbeta and 13 Jbeta primers. Here immunoSEQ multiplex PCR was the method, and the copy in TCRdb shows in-frame clones only, minus some. The sample lists about 100,000 clones, approximately 66% occurring once. Sequencing used PBMCs. Receptors originate from a man aged 35-49 years in good health and CMV-seropositive.

The V and J genes are TRBV7-2 and TRBJ2-7; 14 nucleotides line up with TRBD2. J was trimmed by 5 bases and V by 5 bases; bases with no gene match: 5. The CDR3 consists of 15 residues. The germline V gene has CDR1 SGHTA and CDR2 FQGNSA. CDR3 residues: CASSVSGLAGDEQYF. The CDR3 DNA follows: TGTGCCAGCAGCGTATCGGGACTAGCGGGAGACGAGCAGTACTTC.

The gene calls are TRBV10-3 and TRBJ2-3, with TRBD2 matching over 14 bases. V lost 7 bases to trimming and J lost 4 bases; unmatched junction nucleotides: 16. This CDR3 is 19 amino acids long. CDR1 is ENHRY, CDR2 SYGVKD, per germline. CDR3 DNA sequence: TGTGCCATCACCGGATTTCTTGGGACTAGCGGGAGTGAGGCAGATACGCAGTATTTT. It translates to CAITGFLGTSGSEADTQYF.

This clone was observed a few times. The gene calls are TRBV5-1 and TRBJ2-3, with 7 bases aligning to TRBD1. With V trimmed by 0 bases and J by 4 bases, 17 bases remained unmatched. The V gene's germline CDR1 is SGHRS and CDR2 YFSETQ. There are 19 residues in the CDR3. CDR3 region: CASSLAQRTGVVVSDTQYF. The CDR3 bases are TGCGCCAGCAGCTTGGCCCAAAGAACAGGGGTAGTTGTCTCAGATACGCAGTATTTT.

This clone is classed as medium-sized (0.01 to 0.1%). The chain uses TRBV6-4 and TRBJ2-2, with TRBD2 identical over 13 bases. The germline gives CDR1 MRHNA, CDR2 SNTAGT. This CDR3 has 15 residues. V was clipped by 4 bases and J by 4 bases; unmatched bases: 0. The DNA of the CDR3 is TGTGCCAGCAGTGGGACTAGCGGGAGCACCGGGGAGCTGTTTTTT. Protein sequence: CASSGTSGSTGELFF.

This clone was observed once. The chain uses TRBV6-1 and TRBJ2-7; 7 nucleotides agree with TRBD1. This CDR3 is built from 14 residues. The trim removed 6 bases at V and 6 bases at J, leaving 11 bases unmatched. The germline V gene has CDR1 MNHNS and CDR2 SASEGT. The chain's CDR3 is CASRSLTGYGEQYV. CDR3 DNA: TGTGCCAGCAGGAGTCTGACAGGGTACGGCGAGCAGTACGTC.

DNA for the CDR3: TGCGCCAGCAGCCCCTCCGGGTTCGATGGCTACACCTTC. It yields the protein CASSPSGFDGYTF. The chain couples TRBV4-1 to TRBJ1-2, with unresolved D. The germline V and J ends were trimmed by 4 bases and 6 bases, with 12 bases remaining between them. Germline loops: CDR1 MGHRA, CDR2 YSYEKL. This CDR3 is 13 amino acids long.

The chain joins TRBV7-9 to TRBJ2-7; maybe TRBD1 (6 bases). In germline, CDR1 is SEHNR, CDR2 FQNEAQ (reference sequence). Trimming left V 3 bases short and J 4 bases short, with 13 bases between. This CDR3 is built from 14 residues. CDR3 in DNA: TGTGCCAGCAGCTTTCAGGGGATGTTTTACGAGCAGTACTTC. Translated, it gives CASSFQGMFYEQYF.

The rearrangement joins TRBV28 to TRBJ1-5, with D unclear. V was pared by 8 bases and J by 3 bases, with 11 bases between. Germline loops: CDR1 MDHEN, CDR2 SYDVKM. CDR3 length: 13 amino acids. The CDR3, as DNA: TGTGCCAGCCGCCGGTACCTCAATCAGCCCCAGCATTTT. Its protein is CASRRYLNQPQHF.

The chain recombines TRBV28 with TRBJ2-5; D gene unclear. The V end was cut by 3 bases, the J end by 5 bases, with 10 bases between. CDR3 length: 13 amino acids. CDR1 and CDR2 from the germline V gene are MDHEN and SYDVKM. CDR3 residues: CASSLIQAETQYF. Here the CDR3 DNA reads TGTGCCAGCAGTTTGATCCAGGCGGAGACCCAGTACTTC.

This rearrangement joins TRBV4-2 to TRBJ2-1; the match to TRBD2 covers 11 bases. Losses at the gene ends were 0 bases for V and 9 bases for J; bases not matched to a gene: 7. The CDR3 spans 16 residues. Germline assignment: CDR1 LGHNA and CDR2 YNFKEQ. The CDR3 reads CASSQDVTSGRSEQFF. The DNA of the CDR3 is TGTGCCAGCAGCCAAGATGTAACTAGCGGGAGAAGTGAGCAGTTCTTC.

The chain links TRBV6-1 to TRBJ2-1; D remains ambiguous. The germline V and J ends were trimmed by 3 bases and 1 base, with 10 bases remaining between them. Germline V gene sequence: CDR1 MNHNS, CDR2 SASEGT. CDR3 length: 15 residues. This CDR3 is CASSESARSYNEQFF. CDR3 DNA sequence: TGTGCCAGCAGTGAGAGTGCCCGATCCTACAATGAGCAGTTCTTC.

This chain joins TRBV29-1 and TRBJ2-2; 9 bases line up with TRBD1. Germline trimming cut 1 base from V and 3 bases from J; bases unmatched to any gene: 6. CDR3 length: 16 amino acids. Germline CDR1 SQVTM, CDR2 ANQGSEA. The DNA for the CDR3 is TGCAGCGTTGAAGGCCGGGACAGGGACGACACCGGGGAGCTGTTTTTT. Translated, it gives CSVEGRDRDDTGELFF.

This chain links TRBV6-5 with TRBJ2-7, with 7 bases fitting TRBD2. This CDR3 is 16 amino acids long. Germline CDR1 reads MNHEY; CDR2 reads SVGAGI. The V segment lost 0 bases and the J segment 4 bases; nucleotides outside the gene matches: 9. Here the CDR3 DNA reads TGTGCCAGCAGTTACTCAACAGCCTCGGGGGGATACGAGCAGTACTTC. Translating gives CASSYSTASGGYEQYF.

In its sample, this clone was seen a few times. The V and J genes are TRBV6-1 and TRBJ1-2, with TRBD1 identical over 12 bases. CDR1 and CDR2 (germline): MNHNS, SASEGT. CDR3 length equals 15 residues. Trimming removed 8 bases from V and 5 bases from J; junction bases left unmatched: 9. DNA of the CDR3: TGTGCCAGCCGAGGGACAGGGGGCGCCGGATATGGCTACACCTTC. Encoded protein: CASRGTGGAGYGYTF.

The chain links TRBV12-2 to TRBJ2-7; the D call of TRBD1 is as the table states it, not checked on the DNA. TRBV12-2 is a pseudogene segment. CDR3 length: 16 amino acids. This CDR3 reads CASRPLGQGSSYEQYV. The CDR3 coding sequence is TGTGCAAGTCGCCCCCTAGGGCAGGGAAGCTCCTACGAGCAGTACGTC.

The chain is built from TRBV4-1 and TRBJ2-1; 7 positions agree with TRBD2. CDR3 size: 13 residues. The germline V gene encodes CDR1 MGHRA and CDR2 YSYEKL. V shed 4 bases and J 4 bases; nucleotides not matched to a gene: 1. The CDR3 reads CASSPGLYNEQFF. CDR3 bases: TGCGCCAGCAGCCCGGGACTATACAATGAGCAGTTCTTC.

The chain joins TRBV19 to TRBJ2-7, with 14 bases matching TRBD2. This CDR3 spans 14 amino acids. Germline trimming cut 6 bases from V and 5 bases from J; bases unmatched to any gene: 3. CDR1 and CDR2 from the germline V gene are LNHDA and SQIVND (reference sequence). CDR3 region: CASRRLAGGDEQYF. DNA of the CDR3: TGTGCCAGTAGGAGACTAGCGGGAGGGGACGAGCAGTACTTC.

This clone was counted between two and nine times. The CDR3 region is CASSLGLVEQNEQFF. The CDR3 DNA sequence: TGTGCCAGCAGCTTAGGACTAGTGGAGCAAAATGAGCAGTTCTTC. The chain uses TRBV7-8 and TRBJ2-1; D possibly corresponds to TRBD2 (6 bases). The CDR3 extends over 15 amino acids. Trimming shortened V by 1 base and J by 7 bases, and 14 bases separated the two germline ends. Germline V gives CDR1 SGHVS, CDR2 FQNEAQ.

The V gene is TRBV27, the J gene TRBJ1-2; 11 nucleotides match TRBD1. The junction had 6 bases not matched to a gene; V was cut back by 7 bases and J by 8 bases. The CDR3 runs to 13 residues. Germline CDR1 and CDR2: MNHEY and SMNVEV (reference sequence). CDR3 sequence: CASMRTGGDGYTF. The CDR3 DNA sequence: TGTGCCAGCATGAGGACAGGGGGCGACGGCTACACCTTC.

The chain couples TRBV7-9 to TRBJ1-2; D call uncertain. CDR1 and CDR2 from the germline V gene are SEHNR and FQNEAQ (reference sequence). Trimming shortened V by 1 base and J by 8 bases, and 8 bases separated the two germline ends. The CDR3 is 12 amino acids. The CDR3 sequence: CASSLERSGYTF. The CDR3 region has the DNA TGTGCCAGCAGCTTAGAAAGGAGCGGCTACACCTTC.

The CDR3 region has the DNA TGTGCCAGCAGCGACGGACAGGTCTCCTACGAGCAGTACTTC. Its translation: CASSDGQVSYEQYF. The V call is TRBV5-5, the J call TRBJ2-7, with 7 positions matching TRBD1. Germline CDR1 and CDR2: SGHKS and YYEKEE (reference sequence). The CDR3 length is 14 residues. The V segment lost 4 bases and the J segment 0 bases; nucleotides outside the gene matches: 4.

This clone appeared a few times. This chain uses TRBV6-5 with TRBJ2-1, with a possible D match to TRBD1 (5 bases). CDR1 MNHEY and CDR2 SVGAGI come from the germline V gene. This CDR3 region has 14 residues. Trimming took off 8 bases at V and 3 bases at J, with 14 bases between the two ends. CDR3 DNA: TGTGCCAGCTGGCGGAGCAGGGTCTACAATGAGCAGTTCTTC. Protein sequence: CASWRSRVYNEQFF.

Points on this clone: One end of the junction fails to match germline, which may point to a read error. V and J are TRBV6-5 and TRBJ1-2, with D maybe TRBD1 (5 bases). CDR1 MNHEY and CDR2 SVGAGI come from the germline V gene. CDR3 length equals 12 residues. CDR3 amino acids: CTSSTGRYGYTF. The CDR3 DNA is TGTACCAGCAGTACAGGACGGTATGGCTACACCTTC.

This chain uses TRBV4-2 with TRBJ1-2, with 7 bases aligning to TRBD1. V lost 1 base to trimming and J lost 4 bases; unmatched junction nucleotides: 6. CDR3 length: 15 amino acids. Germline V CDR1 and CDR2: LGHNA, YNFKEQ. CDR3: CASSQGLTGSYGYTF. DNA of the CDR3: TGTGCCAGCAGCCAAGGCCTGACAGGGTCCTATGGCTACACCTTC.

The chain employs TRBV6-1 and TRBJ2-7, with 8 bases fitting TRBD2. The CDR3 totals 15 residues. Trimming took 2 bases from V and 3 from J; bases not matched to a gene: 6. Germline CDR1 MNHNS, CDR2 SASEGT. The CDR3 DNA reads as TGTGCCAGCAGTGAAAGGGCTAGCGGGTACTACGAGCAGTACTTC. Its protein is CASSERASGYYEQYF.

This clone was recorded a few times. The chain combines TRBV7-9 with TRBJ2-1, with TRBD2 identical over 11 bases. The junction had 17 bases not matched to a gene; V was cut back by 8 bases and J by 5 bases. CDR3 length equals 18 residues. Germline V gene data show CDR1 as SEHNR and CDR2 as FQNEAQ (reference sequence). CDR3 in amino acids: CASDTLTSGKARDNEQFF. CDR3 nucleotide sequence: TGTGCCAGCGACACCCTGACTAGCGGGAAAGCACGGGACAATGAGCAGTTCTTC.

The rearrangement uses TRBV27 and TRBJ2-5; TRBD2 is a possible D gene (5 bases). V was clipped by 3 bases and J by 5 bases, with 10 bases between them. Germline CDR1 MNHEY, CDR2 SMNVEV (reference sequence). CDR3 size: 13 residues. The CDR3 DNA is TGTGCCAGCAGTTTCGGCAGCGGTGAGACCCAGTACTTC. Its protein is CASSFGSGETQYF.